This T cell receptor (beta chain) came from a study of Ad26.COV2.S vaccination and SARS-CoV-2 variants. Whole-study context: Ad26.COV2.S was injected intramuscularly once or twice, 56 days apart. Study conclusions and caveats: After vaccination, substantial breadth of spike-specific CD8+ and CD4+ responses was reported.

TCRdb's table, derived via immunoSEQ multiplex PCR, lists solely in-frame clones and lacks some. Of some 240,000 clones in the sample, around 90% were seen once. CDR1 MNHNY and CDR2 SVGAGI come from the germline V gene (reference sequence). The CDR3 totals 12 residues. J was trimmed by 10 bases and V by 5 bases; bases with no gene match: 5. This clone has a handful of counts. The antigen is unknown. Treatment described: roughly 19 received Ad26.COV2.S at low or high dose, single or two shots; about 5 received placebo; per-sample allocation not given. The samples were gathered on day 63 after the first injection of vaccine or placebo. Participants' vaccine, an Ad26 vector, delivered Wuhan-strain SARS-CoV-2 spike.

The specimen comprised peripheral blood, sampled in a trial of Ad26.COV2.S vaccine versus placebo. This receptor was taken from a person between 18 and 59 years old who received the Ad26.COV2.S COVID-19 vaccine or a placebo. The chain uses TRBV6-6 and TRBJ2-1; 7 bases are a match to TRBD2. The CDR3 region is CASSTGTKEQFF. For the CDR3, the DNA is TGTGCCAGCAGTACTGGGACTAAGGAGCAGTTCTTC.